These 32 T cell receptor beta chains came from one sample sequenced in a study of control samples from healthy donors and cancer patients. Profiled with immunoSEQ multiplex PCR; TCRdb holds only in-frame clones, not every one. The data contain under 200,000 clones, roughly 91% of them singletons. Specimen: blood. Receptors were obtained from a woman under 40 in good health.

The chain uses TRBV7-9 and TRBJ1-6, with 7 nucleotides matching TRBD1. The CDR3 runs to 15 residues. J gave up 9 bases and V 1 base, and 6 bases lay outside the gene matches. Germline CDR1 reads SEHNR; CDR2 reads FQNEAQ (reference sequence). In DNA, the CDR3 is TGTGCCAGCAGCTTAGGAGGGGCAGGGGGTTCACCCCTCCACTTT. It yields the protein CASSLGGAGGSPLHF.

This chain uses TRBV19 with TRBJ1-5; TRBD1 is a possible D gene (6 bases). The CDR3 runs to 14 residues. The V and J ends lost 6 bases and 4 bases respectively, with 13 bases between them. Germline V CDR1 and CDR2: LNHDA, SQIVND (reference sequence). CDR3 nucleotides: TGTGCCAGTAGCCCCGGGGGCCTTAATCAGCCCCAGCATTTT. This gives the protein CASSPGGLNQPQHF.

The chain is built from TRBV5-8 and TRBJ2-2; 9 bases match TRBD2. After removal of 5 bases from V and 4 bases from J, the junction contained 3 bases not matched to a gene. Germline loops: CDR1 SGHTS, CDR2 YDEGEE. The CDR3 consists of 14 residues. CDR3 coding DNA: TGTGCCAGCAGTTTACTAGCGGGCACCGGGGAGCTGTTTTTT. Protein: CASSLLAGTGELFF.

The chain combines TRBV27 with TRBJ2-1, with 13 positions matching TRBD2. The junction had 2 bases not matched to a gene; V was cut back by 0 bases and J by 0 bases. Germline V gene lookup returns CDR1 MNHEY and CDR2 SMNVEV (reference sequence). CDR3 size: 18 residues. Here the CDR3 DNA reads TGTGCCAGCAGTTTATCGCGGACTAGCGGGAGCTCCTACAATGAGCAGTTCTTC. This codes for CASSLSRTSGSSYNEQFF.

The chain uses TRBV10-2 and TRBJ1-4, with D unclear. Germline CDR1 is WSHSY and CDR2 is SAAADI. The CDR3 is 16 residues long. V lost 2 bases and J 4 bases, leaving 14 bases between the germline ends. The chain's CDR3 is CASSEKSGRLNEKLFF. CDR3 DNA: TGCGCCAGCAGTGAGAAATCCGGTAGGCTTAATGAAAAACTGTTTTTT.

The chain combines TRBV9 with TRBJ1-1, with D possibly being TRBD1 (6 bases). CDR1 SGDLS and CDR2 YYNGEE come from the germline V gene. The CDR3 sequence is 14 residues long. Deletions cut 3 bases from V and 6 bases from J, with 15 bases between. The CDR3 coding sequence is TGTGCCAGCAGCGCACTAACAGGGCGGGCTGAAGCTTTCTTT. Its protein product is CASSALTGRAEAFF.

CDR3 sequence (DNA): TGTGCCAGCAGCTTGGAGGGGTGGGGTTCCGGGGAGCTGTTTTTT. Its translation: CASSLEGWGSGELFF. This rearrangement joins TRBV7-2 to TRBJ2-2, with D possibly TRBD2 on 6 matching bases. With 3 bases removed from V and 6 bases from J, the gap between germline ends came to 14 bases. Germline CDR1 SGHTA, CDR2 FQGNSA. CDR3 length equals 15 residues.

Only one count was recorded for this clone. The rearrangement links TRBV11-2 to TRBJ2-7; D may be TRBD1 (6 bases). Germline V gene data show CDR1 as SGHAT and CDR2 as FQNNGV. V was cut by 0 bases and J by 1 base, with 10 bases left in between. The CDR3 totals 15 residues. Here the CDR3 DNA reads TGTGCCAGCAGCTTAGAGGGGGCAAAATCCTACGAGCAGTACTTC. As protein: CASSLEGAKSYEQYF.

The chain recombines TRBV19 with TRBJ2-1; 8 nucleotides align to TRBD2. The CDR3 loop spans 14 amino acids. J was trimmed by 9 bases and V by 1 base; bases with no gene match: 5. Germline V lookup: CDR1 LNHDA, CDR2 SQIVND (reference sequence). CDR3 in amino acids: CASSIAGGPGEQFF. CDR3 DNA sequence: TGTGCCAGTAGTATAGCGGGAGGGCCAGGTGAGCAGTTCTTC.

As to this clone: Other DNA sequences in the same sample also yield this CDR3. The CDR3 here is CASSIGQGGNQPQHF. DNA for the CDR3: TGTGCCAGTAGTATCGGTCAGGGCGGCAATCAGCCCCAGCATTTT. The J gene is TRBJ1-5, the V gene TRBV19; D is perhaps TRBD1 (5 bases). This CDR3 comprises 15 residues. Deletions cut 3 bases from V and 2 bases from J, with 11 bases between. Looked up from germline, CDR1 is LNHDA and CDR2 is SQIVND (reference sequence).

V usage is TRBV2 and J usage is TRBJ2-3, with D perhaps TRBD2 (6 bases). The CDR3 totals 14 residues. V lost 6 bases and J 2 bases, leaving 12 bases between the germline ends. From germline, CDR1 is SNHLY and CDR2 FYNNEI. The CDR3: CASRERAHTDTQYF. DNA for the CDR3: TGTGCCAGCAGGGAGCGGGCCCACACAGATACGCAGTATTTT.

The CDR3 protein is CASSPAGVADTQYF. The CDR3 DNA reads TGTGCCAGCTCACCAGCGGGAGTCGCAGATACGCAGTATTTT. This rearrangement joins TRBV18 to TRBJ2-3; TRBD2 matches 7 bases. Germline-derived CDR1 and CDR2 are KGHSH and LQKENI. The ends lost 2 bases at V and 4 bases at J; junction bases unmatched: 3. The CDR3 consists of 14 residues.

The chain employs TRBV5-8 and TRBJ1-5; possibly TRBD1 for D (6 bases). V was pared by 2 bases and J by 7 bases, with 13 bases between. The CDR3 spans 14 residues. Germline V gene sequence: CDR1 SGHTS, CDR2 YDEGEE. CDR3 residues: CASSFRYRVQPQHF. As DNA, the CDR3 is TGTGCCAGCAGCTTTCGGTACAGGGTGCAGCCCCAGCATTTT.

The V gene is TRBV4-2, the J gene TRBJ2-1; the match to TRBD2 covers 10 bases. The J segment lost 0 bases and the V segment lost 3 bases, leaving 17 bases of the junction unmatched. Germline V lookup: CDR1 LGHNA, CDR2 YNFKEQ. CDR3 size: 21 residues. This chain's CDR3 is CASSHHPAGGMTPSSYNEQFF. Here the CDR3 DNA reads TGTGCCAGCAGCCACCACCCAGCGGGAGGGATGACCCCTAGCTCCTACAATGAGCAGTTCTTC.

The chain joins TRBV7-9 to TRBJ2-1; 16 nucleotides line up with TRBD2. The CDR3 runs to 18 residues. CDR1 is SEHNR and CDR2 is FQNEAQ in the germline V gene (reference sequence). Trimming removed 0 bases from V and 8 bases from J; junction bases left unmatched: 7. CDR3 loop: CASSLARGLAGGRDEQFF. The CDR3 DNA sequence: TGTGCCAGCAGCTTAGCGAGGGGACTAGCGGGAGGGCGGGATGAGCAGTTCTTC. The full variable domain, rest sourced from reference TRBV7-9 and TRBJ2-1, is DTGVSQNPRHKITKRGQNVTFRCDPISEHNRLYWYRQTLGQGPEFLTYFQNEAQLEKSRLLSDRFSAERPKGSFSTLEIQRTEQGDSAMYLCASSLARGLAGGRDEQFFGPGTRLTVL.

CDR3 in amino acids: CASSVGSGGARVYNEQFF. In nucleotides, the CDR3 is TGTGCCAGCAGCGTCGGTAGCGGGGGGGCCCGGGTGTACAATGAGCAGTTCTTC. The V call is TRBV9, the J call TRBJ2-1, with 11 bases matching TRBD2. V trimming: 2 bases; J trimming: 4 bases; junction bases outside the gene matches: 11. The CDR3 totals 18 residues. From germline, CDR1 is SGDLS and CDR2 YYNGEE.

V gene TRBV18 combines with J gene TRBJ1-1, with TRBD1 as a possible D gene (5 bases). The V end lost 6 bases, the J end lost 5 bases, and 13 bases lay between the germline ends. This CDR3 is built from 13 residues. Germline V lookup: CDR1 KGHSH, CDR2 LQKENI. CDR3 DNA sequence: TGTGCCAGCTCGCAGGGAGAGTCTACTGAAGCTTTCTTT. Its protein is CASSQGESTEAFF.

The chain carries TRBV5-1 and TRBJ2-2; tentative D call: TRBD2 (5 bases). The CDR3 runs 14 residues. Per germline, CDR1 SGHRS and CDR2 YFSETQ. Trimming took 5 bases from V and 0 from J, leaving 8 bases between them. The CDR3: CASRQRTNTGELFF. The CDR3 nucleotides read TGCGCCAGCAGGCAGCGGACGAACACCGGGGAGCTGTTTTTT.

The chain joins TRBV5-1 to TRBJ2-3; D uncertain. This CDR3 contains 14 residues. Germline V gives CDR1 SGHRS, CDR2 YFSETQ. The germline V and J ends were trimmed by 2 bases and 2 bases, with 9 bases remaining between them. The CDR3 DNA follows: TGCGCCAGCAGCTTCGGGCAGCTCACAGATACGCAGTATTTT. Residues: CASSFGQLTDTQYF.

This clone appeared once. The chain couples TRBV29-1 to TRBJ2-3; TRBD2 agrees at 7 bases. The CDR3 is made up of 12 amino acids. CDR1 is SQVTM and CDR2 is ANQGSEA in the germline V gene. J gave up 1 base and V 5 bases, and 0 bases lay outside the gene matches. The CDR3 DNA follows: TGCAGCGTTAGCGGGGGCACAGATACGCAGTATTTT. Translating it yields CSVSGGTDTQYF.

On this clone: One end of the junction is discordant with germline, which a read error may explain. The V gene is TRBV4-3, the J gene TRBJ2-7, with 7 bases aligning to TRBD2. The CDR3 runs 13 residues. Germline V gene lookup returns CDR1 LGHNA and CDR2 YSLEER. The CDR3 DNA reads TGCGCCGGCAGCCAAGCCGGGGGGTACGAGCAGTACTTC. This translates into CAGSQAGGYEQYF.

The chain links TRBV10-3 to TRBJ2-2; TRBD2 might be the D (5 bases). Germline V gene sequence: CDR1 ENHRY, CDR2 SYGVKD. This CDR3 region has 16 residues. V lost 3 bases to trimming and J lost 0 bases, with 11 bases between them. The DNA of the CDR3 is TGTGCCATCAGTGATGGGAGAACTTCGAACACCGGGGAGCTGTTTTTT. This encodes CAISDGRTSNTGELFF.

This chain uses TRBV3-1 (or the pseudogene TRBV3-2) with TRBJ2-2; D remains ambiguous. The CDR3 extends over 13 amino acids. Germline CDR1 is LGHDT and CDR2 is YNNKEL (reference sequence). Trimming took 1 base from V and 4 from J, leaving 4 bases between them. As DNA, the CDR3 is TGTGCCAGCAGCCAAGTACCCACCGGGGAGCTGTTTTTT. Its protein product is CASSQVPTGELFF.

The V gene is TRBV4-3, the J gene TRBJ2-7; 7 bases align to TRBD1. Per the germline V gene, CDR1 is LGHNA and CDR2 is YSLEER. CDR3 length: 15 amino acids. The junction had 3 bases not matched to a gene; V was cut back by 0 bases and J by 1 base. CDR3 nucleotides: TGCGCCAGCAGCCAAGACCGGGACAGATCCTACGAGCAGTACTTC. It specifies CASSQDRDRSYEQYF.

The chain has TRBV6-6 and TRBJ2-5; 10 nucleotides line up with TRBD1. This CDR3 is built from 15 residues. Germline CDR1 reads MNHNY; CDR2 reads SVGAGI (reference sequence). Trimming removed 7 bases from V and 5 bases from J; junction bases left unmatched: 10. The CDR3 spells CASKRRDRGGETQYF. The CDR3 bases are TGTGCCAGCAAGCGCCGGGACAGGGGTGGGGAGACCCAGTACTTC.

J is TRBJ2-7 and V is TRBV20-1; D is unresolved. Germline V gene sequence: CDR1 DFQATT, CDR2 SNEGSKA (reference sequence). The germline V and J ends were trimmed by 3 bases and 1 base, with 10 bases remaining between them. The CDR3 is made up of 13 amino acids. The CDR3 loop is CSASSPQSYEQYF. CDR3 coding DNA: TGCAGTGCTAGTTCTCCGCAGTCCTACGAGCAGTACTTC.

This chain joins TRBV30 and TRBJ1-4, with 9 bases that match TRBD1. Per germline, CDR1 GTSNPN and CDR2 SVGIG (reference sequence). The V segment lost 0 bases and the J segment 8 bases; nucleotides outside the gene matches: 4. The length of the CDR3 is 14 residues. The CDR3 region has the DNA TGTGCCTGGAGTGTACTGGACAGGGGCGAAAAACTGTTTTTT. This encodes CAWSVLDRGEKLFF.

This clone was seen a few times. The V call is TRBV7-2, the J call TRBJ1-6, with D unresolved. This CDR3 comprises 13 residues. Trimming stripped 1 base from V and 9 bases from J, with 7 bases between. Germline V gives CDR1 SGHTA, CDR2 FQGNSA. The CDR3 loop reads CASSLDGSSPLHF. CDR3 bases: TGTGCCAGCAGCTTAGATGGCAGTTCACCCCTCCACTTT.

The chain couples TRBV5-1 to TRBJ1-5; D may be TRBD1 (5 bases). The CDR3 sequence is 15 residues long. Deletions cut 0 bases from V and 0 bases from J, with 7 bases between. Germline loops: CDR1 SGHRS, CDR2 YFSETQ. In DNA form, the CDR3 reads TGCGCCAGCAGCTTGGCGGGGCTTAGCAATCAGCCCCAGCATTTT. Amino acid sequence: CASSLAGLSNQPQHF.

The chain carries TRBV11-3 and TRBJ2-7, with a tentative D call TRBD1 (6 bases). CDR3 length: 14 residues. Trimming took 5 bases from V and 2 from J, leaving 13 bases between them. Germline V CDR1 and CDR2: SGHNT, YENEEA. CDR3: CASSPRDTPYEQYF. CDR3 nucleotides: TGTGCCAGCAGCCCCCGGGACACCCCCTACGAGCAGTACTTC.

This sequence joins TRBV18 and TRBJ2-7; 9 nucleotides agree with TRBD2. The V segment lost 0 bases and the J segment 3 bases; nucleotides outside the gene matches: 3. Germline V gene data show CDR1 as KGHSH and CDR2 as LQKENI. The CDR3 spans 15 residues. The CDR3 loop reads CASSPPSGRIYEQYF. CDR3 nucleotide sequence: TGTGCCAGCTCACCACCTAGCGGGAGAATCTACGAGCAGTACTTC. Supplemented by reference TRBV18 and TRBJ2-7, the full variable domain reads NAGVMQNPRHLVRRRGQEARLRCSPMKGHSHVYWYRQLPEEGLKFMVYLQKENIIDESGMPKERFSAEFPKEGPSILRIQQVVRGDSAAYFCASSPPSGRIYEQYFGPGTRLTVT.

V gene TRBV6-2 or TRBV6-3 combines with J gene TRBJ1-6; D call uncertain. Trimming took off 6 bases at V and 0 bases at J, with 6 bases between the two ends. Germline V gene data show CDR1 as MNHEY and CDR2 as SVGEGT. The CDR3 is 14 amino acids. CDR3 protein: CASSRDSYNSPLHF. CDR3 DNA: TGTGCCAGCAGCAGAGACTCCTATAATTCACCCCTCCACTTT.